This T cell receptor (beta chain) was captured in a study of neurological immune-mediated disorders. TCRdb reprocessed the 5' RACE reads with MiXCR, giving one entry per CDR3 protein. The data contain tens of thousands of distinct CDR3 sequences, around 4.8% of them singletons. The CDR3 runs 13 residues. V lost 4 bases and J lost 3, with 6 bases in between. The germline V gene has CDR1 MNHEY and CDR2 SVGEGT. This clonotype was seen repeatedly, ten times or more. The receptor was isolated from a woman aged 50 to 60 with multiple sclerosis. Source material: PBMCs. The chain employs TRBV6-2 or TRBV6-3 and TRBJ2-2; D uncertain. For the CDR3, the DNA is TGTGCCAGCAGTTTTATGGACACCGGGGAGCTGTTTTTT. Translation: CASSFMDTGELFF.